The TCR beta chain described here comes from a study of brain T cells in children with intractable seizures. Germline CDR1 SNHLY, CDR2 FYNNEI. With V trimmed by 7 bases and J by 0 bases, 6 bases remained unmatched. CDR3 length equals 16 residues. Data came from immunoSEQ multiplex PCR; TCRdb stores just in-frame clones and leaves some out. The sample records approximately 40,000 clones, roughly 90% being singletons. The origin of this receptor is a girl aged 2 to 9 with tuberous sclerosis and intractable seizures. This sequence joins TRBV2 and TRBJ1-6; 7 nucleotides match TRBD1. Here the sequenced sample was peripheral blood, taken at surgery. CDR3 sequence (DNA): TGTGCCAGCAACCAGGGGGACAGCTCCTATAATTCACCCCTCCACTTT. Residues: CASNQGDSSYNSPLHF.